This TCR beta chain was sequenced for a study of blood T cell repertoires in COVID-19. Looking at the study overall: From the United States, Italy and Spain came samples of acute and convalescent COVID-19. PBMCs, B-cell-depleted T cells, or T cells provided the cDNA or gDNA that made up the material.

How the authors handled the data: The authors estimated nucleated cell counts from reference gene primer amplification. Method: immunoSEQ multiplex PCR; TCRdb's copy keeps in-frame clones and lacks some. V and J calls and clone size are as listed in that table; D and trimming were resolved from the DNA. In the table there are a few hundred thousand clones, approximately 88% of which are singletons. J gave up 5 bases and V 6 bases, and 10 bases lay outside the gene matches. This CDR3 is built from 15 residues. Germline CDR1 reads MDHEN; CDR2 reads SYDVKM. Shortly before study entry, within 2 weeks, exposed participants had met a COVID-19 case.

This TCR derives from a woman in her thirties or forties who had been exposed to COVID-19. Sequencing was carried out using PBMCs or T cells enriched from blood (not recorded which). The chain is built from TRBV28 and TRBJ2-3; 8 nucleotides align to TRBD2. The chain's CDR3 is CASSAGGTFEDTQYF. CDR3 DNA sequence: TGTGCCAGCAGCGCGGGGGGAACCTTTGAAGATACGCAGTATTTT.